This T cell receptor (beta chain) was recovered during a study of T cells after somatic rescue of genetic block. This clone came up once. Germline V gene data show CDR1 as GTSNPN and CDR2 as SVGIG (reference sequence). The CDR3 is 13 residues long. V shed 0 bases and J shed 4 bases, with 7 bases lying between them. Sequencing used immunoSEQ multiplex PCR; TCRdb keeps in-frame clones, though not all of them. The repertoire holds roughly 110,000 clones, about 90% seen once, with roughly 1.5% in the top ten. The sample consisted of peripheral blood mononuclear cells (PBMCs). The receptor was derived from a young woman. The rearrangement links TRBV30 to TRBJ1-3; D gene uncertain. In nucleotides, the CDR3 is TGTGCCTGGAGTGTAGGGTCAGGAAACACCATATATTTT. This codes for CAWSVGSGNTIYF.